This T cell receptor (beta chain) was identified during a study of blood T cell repertoires in COVID-19. Across the study: Some COVID-19 samples were acute and others convalescent; all came from the United States, Italy and Spain. From T cells, B-cell-depleted T cells, or PBMCs came the material, which was cDNA or gDNA.

CDR1 and CDR2 from the germline V gene are MNHNY and SVGAGI (reference sequence). The CDR3 sequence is 14 residues long. The ends were cut back, 10 bases at V and 10 bases at J, with 25 bases in the middle. How the authors handled the data: Reference gene primer amplification yielded estimated nucleated cell counts. The repertoire was sequenced with immunoSEQ multiplex PCR; TCRdb's copy has only in-frame clones and lacks some. V, J and clone size reflect that table, while D and trimming were determined from the DNA. The top ten clones hold 0.95% to 1.5% of a sample with over 300,000 clones, around 90% of them seen once.

V gene TRBV6-6 combines with J gene TRBJ2-5; weak D call: TRBD1 (6 bases). The sequence was collected from a man in his forties with acute or convalescent COVID-19. Sequencing was done on a sample of peripheral blood. The CDR3 reads CATDERTPQQGQYF. Written as DNA, the CDR3 is TGTGCCACGGACGAACGGACACCACAACAGGGCCAGTACTTC.